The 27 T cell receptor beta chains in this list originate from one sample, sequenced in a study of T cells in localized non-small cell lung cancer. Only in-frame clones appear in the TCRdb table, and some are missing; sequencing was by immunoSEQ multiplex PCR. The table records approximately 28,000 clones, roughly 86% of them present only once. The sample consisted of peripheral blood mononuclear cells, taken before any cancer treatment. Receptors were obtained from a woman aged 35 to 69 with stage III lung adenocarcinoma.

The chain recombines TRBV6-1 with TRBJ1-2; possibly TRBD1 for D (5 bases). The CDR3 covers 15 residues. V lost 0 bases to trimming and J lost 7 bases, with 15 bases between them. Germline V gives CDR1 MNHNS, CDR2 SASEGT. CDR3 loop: CASSEALMGLGGYTF. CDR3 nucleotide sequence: TGTGCCAGCAGTGAAGCGTTAATGGGGCTGGGTGGCTACACCTTC.

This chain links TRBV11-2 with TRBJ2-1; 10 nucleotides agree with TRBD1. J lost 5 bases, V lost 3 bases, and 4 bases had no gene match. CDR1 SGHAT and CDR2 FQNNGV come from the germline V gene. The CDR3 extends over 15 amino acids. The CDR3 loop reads CASSFAGQGDNEQFF. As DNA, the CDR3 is TGTGCCAGCAGCTTCGCAGGACAGGGGGACAATGAGCAGTTCTTC.

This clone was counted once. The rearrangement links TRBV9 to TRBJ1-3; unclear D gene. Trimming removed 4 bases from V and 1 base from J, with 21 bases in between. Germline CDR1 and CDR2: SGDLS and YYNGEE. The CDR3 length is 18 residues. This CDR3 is CASSNPANPRLSGNTIYF. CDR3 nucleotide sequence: TGTGCCAGCAGCAACCCCGCGAACCCCAGGCTGTCTGGAAACACCATATATTTT.

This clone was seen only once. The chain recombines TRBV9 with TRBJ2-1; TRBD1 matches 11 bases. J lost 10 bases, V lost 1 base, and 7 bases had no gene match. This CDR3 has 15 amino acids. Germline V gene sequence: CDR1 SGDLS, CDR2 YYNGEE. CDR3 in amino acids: CASSVTGQGAGEQFF. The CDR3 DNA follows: TGTGCCAGCAGCGTAACTGGACAGGGGGCAGGGGAGCAGTTCTTC.

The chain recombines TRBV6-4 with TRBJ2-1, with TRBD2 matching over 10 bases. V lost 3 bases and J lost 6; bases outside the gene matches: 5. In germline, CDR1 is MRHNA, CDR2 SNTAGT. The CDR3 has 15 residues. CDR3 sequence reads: CASSESGGASNEQFF. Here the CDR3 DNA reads TGTGCCAGCAGTGAAAGCGGGGGGGCCTCCAATGAGCAGTTCTTC.

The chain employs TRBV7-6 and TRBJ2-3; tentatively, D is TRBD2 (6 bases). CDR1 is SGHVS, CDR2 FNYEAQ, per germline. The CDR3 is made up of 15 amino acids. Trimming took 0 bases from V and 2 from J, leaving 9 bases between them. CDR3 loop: CASSLAGTSTDTQYF. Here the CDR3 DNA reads TGTGCCAGCAGCTTAGCCGGGACTTCCACAGATACGCAGTATTTT.

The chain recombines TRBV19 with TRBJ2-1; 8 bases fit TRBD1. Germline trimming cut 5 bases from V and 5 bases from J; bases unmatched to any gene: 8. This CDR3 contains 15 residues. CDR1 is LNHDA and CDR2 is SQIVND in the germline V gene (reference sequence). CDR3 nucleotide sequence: TGTGCCAGTAGTCCTCCGGGACAGGAGAACAATGAGCAGTTCTTC. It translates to CASSPPGQENNEQFF.

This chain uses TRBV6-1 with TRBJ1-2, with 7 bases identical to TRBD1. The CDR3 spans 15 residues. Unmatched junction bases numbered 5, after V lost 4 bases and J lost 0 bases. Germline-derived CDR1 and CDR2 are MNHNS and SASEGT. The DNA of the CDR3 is TGTGCCAGCAGTGTTACAGGGGTAGCTAACTATGGCTACACCTTC. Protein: CASSVTGVANYGYTF.

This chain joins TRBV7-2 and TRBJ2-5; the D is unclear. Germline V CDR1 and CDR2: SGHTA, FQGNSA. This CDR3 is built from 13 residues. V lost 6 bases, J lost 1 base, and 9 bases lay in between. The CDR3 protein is CASSRLRQETQYF. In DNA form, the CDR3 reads TGTGCCAGCAGTCGACTCCGCCAAGAGACCCAGTACTTC.

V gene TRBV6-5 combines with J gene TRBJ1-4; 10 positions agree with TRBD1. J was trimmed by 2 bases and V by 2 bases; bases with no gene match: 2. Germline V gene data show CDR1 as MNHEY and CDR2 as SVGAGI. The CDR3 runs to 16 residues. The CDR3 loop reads CASSYGTGVTNEKLFF. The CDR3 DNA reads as TGTGCCAGCAGTTACGGGACAGGGGTGACTAATGAAAAACTGTTTTTT.

CDR3: CASSYFDRNTEAFF. The CDR3 DNA reads as TGTGCCAGCAGTTACTTTGACAGGAACACTGAAGCTTTCTTT. The chain joins TRBV6-6 to TRBJ1-1; maybe TRBD1 (5 bases). The CDR3 length is 14 residues. Trimming stripped 1 base from V and 1 base from J, with 7 bases between. The germline V gene has CDR1 MNHNY and CDR2 SVGAGI (reference sequence).

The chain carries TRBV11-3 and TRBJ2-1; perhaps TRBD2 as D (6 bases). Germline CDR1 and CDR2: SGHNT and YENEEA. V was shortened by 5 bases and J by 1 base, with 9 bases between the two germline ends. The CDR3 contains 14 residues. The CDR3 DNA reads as TGTGCCAGCAGCCCCGGGGGTTCCTACAATGAGCAGTTCTTC. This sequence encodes CASSPGGSYNEQFF.

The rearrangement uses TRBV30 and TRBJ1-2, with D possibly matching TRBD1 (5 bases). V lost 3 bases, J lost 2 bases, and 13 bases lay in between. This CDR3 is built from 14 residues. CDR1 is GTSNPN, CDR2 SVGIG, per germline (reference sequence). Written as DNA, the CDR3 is TGTGCCTGGAGCGTTGACAGCGGCAACTATGGCTACACCTTC. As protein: CAWSVDSGNYGYTF.

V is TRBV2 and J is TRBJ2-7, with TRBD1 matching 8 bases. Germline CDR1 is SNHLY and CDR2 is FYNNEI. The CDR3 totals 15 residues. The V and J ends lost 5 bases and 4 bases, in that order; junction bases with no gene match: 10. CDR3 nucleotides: TGTGCCAGCAGTAGCACACAGGGGGTAGGGTACGAGCAGTACTTC. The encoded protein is CASSSTQGVGYEQYF.

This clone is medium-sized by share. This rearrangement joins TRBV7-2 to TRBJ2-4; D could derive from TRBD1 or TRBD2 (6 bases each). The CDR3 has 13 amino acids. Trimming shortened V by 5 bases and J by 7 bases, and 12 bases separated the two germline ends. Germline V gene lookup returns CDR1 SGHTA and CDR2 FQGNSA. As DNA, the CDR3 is TGTGCCAGCAGCCCTGAGGGGGGTAACATTCAGTACTTC. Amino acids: CASSPEGGNIQYF.

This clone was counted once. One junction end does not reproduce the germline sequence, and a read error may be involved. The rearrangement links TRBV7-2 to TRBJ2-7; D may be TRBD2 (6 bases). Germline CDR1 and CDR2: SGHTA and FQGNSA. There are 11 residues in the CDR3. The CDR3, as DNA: TGTGCCAGCAGCTTAGACGCCCGGACTACCTTC. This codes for CASSLDARTTF.

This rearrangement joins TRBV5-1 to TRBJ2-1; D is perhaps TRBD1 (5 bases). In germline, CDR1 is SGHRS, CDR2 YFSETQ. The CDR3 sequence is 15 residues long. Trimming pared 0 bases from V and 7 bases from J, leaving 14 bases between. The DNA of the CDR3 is TGCGCCAGCAGCTTGGTGGGGCCCTCGGGTAATGAGCAGTTCTTC. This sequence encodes CASSLVGPSGNEQFF.

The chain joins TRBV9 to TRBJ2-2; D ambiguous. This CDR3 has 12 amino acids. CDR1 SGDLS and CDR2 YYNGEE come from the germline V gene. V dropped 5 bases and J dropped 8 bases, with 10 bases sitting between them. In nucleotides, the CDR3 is TGTGCCAGCAGTCTCTCACGGGGGGAGCTGTTTTTT. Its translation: CASSLSRGELFF.

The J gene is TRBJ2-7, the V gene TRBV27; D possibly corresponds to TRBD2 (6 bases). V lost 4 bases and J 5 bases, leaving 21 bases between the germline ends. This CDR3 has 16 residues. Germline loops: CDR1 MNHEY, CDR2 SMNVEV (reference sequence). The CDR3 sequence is CASSSPLSGWTNEQYF. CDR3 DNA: TGTGCCAGCAGTTCCCCCCTTAGCGGCTGGACGAACGAGCAGTACTTC.

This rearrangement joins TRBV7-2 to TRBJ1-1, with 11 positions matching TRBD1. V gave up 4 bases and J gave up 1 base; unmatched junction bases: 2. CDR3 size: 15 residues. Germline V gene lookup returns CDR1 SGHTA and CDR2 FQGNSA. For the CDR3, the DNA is TGTGCCAGCAGCTCCGGGACAGGGGGGAACACTGAAGCTTTCTTT. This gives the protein CASSSGTGGNTEAFF.

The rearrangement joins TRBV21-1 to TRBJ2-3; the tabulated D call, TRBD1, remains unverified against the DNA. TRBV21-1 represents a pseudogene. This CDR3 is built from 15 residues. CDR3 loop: CASSPQGAGTDTQYF. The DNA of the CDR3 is TGTGCCAGCAGCCCACAGGGGGCTGGCACAGATACGCAGTATTTT.

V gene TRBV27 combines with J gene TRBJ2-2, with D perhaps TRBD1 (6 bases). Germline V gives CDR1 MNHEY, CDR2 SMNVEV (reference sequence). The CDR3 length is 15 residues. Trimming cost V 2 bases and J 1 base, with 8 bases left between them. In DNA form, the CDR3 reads TGTGCCAGCAGTTTACAGACAGGGAACACCGGGGAGCTGTTTTTT. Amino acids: CASSLQTGNTGELFF.

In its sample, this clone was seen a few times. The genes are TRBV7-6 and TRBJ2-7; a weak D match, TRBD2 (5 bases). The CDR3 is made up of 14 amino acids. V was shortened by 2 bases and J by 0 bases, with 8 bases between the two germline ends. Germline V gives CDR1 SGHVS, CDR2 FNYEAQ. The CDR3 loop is CASSLYGSSYEQYF. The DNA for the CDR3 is TGTGCCAGCAGCTTATATGGGAGCTCCTACGAGCAGTACTTC.

CDR3 protein: CASSAGTPGNTIYF. The CDR3 bases are TGTGCCAGCAGTGCCGGGACACCTGGAAACACCATATATTTT. The gene calls are TRBV28 and TRBJ1-3; possible D gene TRBD1, 6 bases. CDR1 MDHEN and CDR2 SYDVKM come from the germline V gene. The germline V and J ends were trimmed by 5 bases and 2 bases, with 10 bases remaining between them. The CDR3 has 14 residues.

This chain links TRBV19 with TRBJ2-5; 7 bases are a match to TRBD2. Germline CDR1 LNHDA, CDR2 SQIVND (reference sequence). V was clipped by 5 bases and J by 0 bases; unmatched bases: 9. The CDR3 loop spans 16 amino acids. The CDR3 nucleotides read TGTGCCAGTAGTCCACTGGCGGGGGTGGACCAAGAGACCCAGTACTTC. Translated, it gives CASSPLAGVDQETQYF.

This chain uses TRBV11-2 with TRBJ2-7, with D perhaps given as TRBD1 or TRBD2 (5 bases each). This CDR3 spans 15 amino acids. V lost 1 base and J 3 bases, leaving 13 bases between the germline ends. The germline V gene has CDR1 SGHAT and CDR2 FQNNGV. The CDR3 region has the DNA TGTGCCAGCAGCTTAGGCCGGGACGGTTACTACGAGCAGTACTTC. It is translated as CASSLGRDGYYEQYF.

CDR3 DNA sequence: TGTGCCAGCAGCGTTTTAACTAGCGGGGGGGATGAGCAGTTCTTC. Translated: CASSVLTSGGDEQFF. The chain has TRBV9 and TRBJ2-1, with TRBD2 identical over 13 bases. This CDR3 has 15 residues. CDR1 and CDR2 (germline): SGDLS, YYNGEE. V shed 2 bases and J 8 bases; nucleotides not matched to a gene: 4.